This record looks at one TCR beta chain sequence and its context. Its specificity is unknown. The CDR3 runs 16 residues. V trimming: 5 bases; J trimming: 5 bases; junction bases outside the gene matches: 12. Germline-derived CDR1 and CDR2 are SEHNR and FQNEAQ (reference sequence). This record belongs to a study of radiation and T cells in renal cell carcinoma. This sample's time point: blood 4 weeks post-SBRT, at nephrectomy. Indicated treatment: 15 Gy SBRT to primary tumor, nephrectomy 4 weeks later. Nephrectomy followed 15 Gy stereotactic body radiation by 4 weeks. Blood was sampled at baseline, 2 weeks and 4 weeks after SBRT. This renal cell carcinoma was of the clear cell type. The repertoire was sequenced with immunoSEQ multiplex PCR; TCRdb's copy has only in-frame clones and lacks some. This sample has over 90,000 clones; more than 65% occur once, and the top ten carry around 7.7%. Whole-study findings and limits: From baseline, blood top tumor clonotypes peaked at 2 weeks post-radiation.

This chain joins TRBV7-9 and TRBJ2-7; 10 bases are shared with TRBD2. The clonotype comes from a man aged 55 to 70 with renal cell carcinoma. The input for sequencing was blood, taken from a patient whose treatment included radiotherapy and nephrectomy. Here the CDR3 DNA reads TGTGCCAGCAGCCGTCTACCTAGCGGGAGCGGCGACGAGCAGTACTTC. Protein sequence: CASSRLPSGSGDEQYF.